The text below deals with one T cell receptor beta chain. Its antigen specificity is not known. It has no much larger one-base neighbor in the sample; base qualities were not kept. This specimen belongs to a study of CD8 T cells in ankylosing spondylitis (dated by TCRdb to between 2016 and 2019). Notes on the research overall: To find TCR variants linked to disease, the study profiled T cell receptor beta repertoires in ankylosing spondylitis patients and healthy donors. The whole study cohort included 85 to 120 healthy donors and 25 ankylosing spondylitis patients. Peripheral blood samples were taken, and synovial fluid was additionally collected from ankylosing spondylitis patients. What the study reported, not specific to this receptor: Some motif variants had previously been reported in the synovial fluid and blood of reactive arthritis patients, which suggests shared mechanisms of disease initiation. The disease-linked clones were reported to be significantly enriched in matched synovial fluid samples from ankylosing spondylitis patients. The disease-linked clones showed a CD8+ phenotype and occurred at relatively low frequencies in peripheral blood. Blood from ankylosing spondylitis patients appeared to be characterized by a TCR beta motif composed of about eight highly homologous amino acid variants.

V was cut back by 6 bases and J by 5 bases, leaving a gap of 16 bases between them. From cysteine to phenylalanine, the CDR3 is 14 amino acids long. Kept here is only the CDR3 DNA, which spans 42 bases and is read in frame from base 1. CDR1 and CDR2 were assigned from the germline V gene (reference sequence) as DFQATT and SNEGSKA. Instrument used: Illumina HiSeq 2500. TCR beta libraries were prepared by quantitative 5'-RACE with molecular barcodes. On the authors' methods: To identify disease-linked TCR variants, a new computational method was used, one built on a probabilistic model of VDJ rearrangement. Through fastp at Q25 and MiXCR, TCRdb rebuilt clones from the public reads, retaining in-frame beta chains. Each CDR3 protein gets just one entry, which takes the most common genes and DNA from the rows behind it. In this record, the V and J calls reflect TCRdb's handling and not the investigators' own analysis. The sample profile shows hundreds of thousands of distinct CDR3 sequences; 25% to 30% of them were found once. The ten most abundant clones make up 0.89% of the sample.

The chain was built from TRBV20-1 and TRBJ1-4; possibly the D gene is TRBD1, per 6 matching bases. The specimen was blood, either unsorted or a sorted T cell fraction (not recorded which). The sequence came from a male donor with ankylosing spondylitis. This receptor has the CDR3 CSASYRVDNEKLFF. In nucleotide form, the sequence is TGCAGTGCAAGCTACAGGGTCGACAATGAAAAACTGTTTTTT.